The 5 T cell receptor delta chains presented below share a single source sample, sequenced in a study of gamma-delta T cells after stem cell transplantation. TCRdb re-analyzed the RT-PCR reads via CATT. The sample yields about 2,900 delta-chain clones, approximately 1.5% seen once. The sequenced material came from gamma-delta T cells. The receptors here all came from a human donor. It is not recorded whose cells these are; they may come from a transplant donor.

A remark on this clone: Given a far larger clone just one base away, this is likely a sequencing read error. The rearrangement joins TRDV2 to TRDJ1, with D possibly being TRDD3 (6 bases). Germline CDR1 is GEAIGNYY and CDR2 is EKD. This CDR3 has 13 amino acids. The CDR3 coding sequence is TGTGCCCGTGACACCTGGGGCACCGATAAACTCATCTTT. Protein: CARDTWGTDKLIF.

This clone has more than one count but fewer than ten. The likely explanation is a read error, given a far larger clone one base away. This sample also contains other DNA sequences that code for the same CDR3. This sequence joins TRDV2 and TRDJ1; maybe TRDD3 (5 bases). The CDR3 loop spans 15 amino acids. Germline loops: CDR1 GEAIGNYY, CDR2 EKD. As DNA, the CDR3 is TGTGCCTGTGACACCGTGGGGTTCAACACTGATAAACTCATCTTT. It specifies CACDTVGFNTDKLIF.

As concerns this clone: A far larger clone is off by one base, so a read error is likely. This sample also contains other DNA sequences that code for the same CDR3. The J gene is TRDJ1, the V gene TRDV2; tentatively, D is TRDD3 (6 bases). The V and J ends lost 3 bases and 0 bases respectively, with 28 bases between them. The CDR3 contains 20 residues. Germline V gene sequence: CDR1 GEAIGNYY, CDR2 EKD. The CDR3, as DNA: TGTGCCTGTGACGCTGTTGGGGGGAGCCCGAGCGGGACCAACACCGATAAACTCATCTTT. Translation: CACDAVGGSPSGTNTDKLIF.

In the case of this clone: This is likely an artifact of a read error, given a far larger clone one base away. The same CDR3 can be traced to other DNA sequences in this sample. This chain joins TRDV2 and TRDJ1; D not resolved. The CDR3 extends over 14 amino acids. In germline, CDR1 is GEAIGNYY, CDR2 EKD. The CDR3 nucleotides read TGTGCCTGTGACACCGTAATTCACACTGATAAACTCATCTTT. This sequence encodes CACDTVIHTDKLIF.

This clone was counted only a few times. J is TRDJ1 and V is TRDV2; TRDD3 aligns across 7 bases. V gave up 1 base and J gave up 0 bases; unmatched junction bases: 10. Germline values: CDR1 GEAIGNYY, CDR2 EKD. CDR3 length: 17 residues. The CDR3 DNA reads as TGTGCCTGTGACACAGTGGGGGACCTTCTTAACACCGATAAACTCATCTTT. Translated, it gives CACDTVGDLLNTDKLIF.